This note documents a single T cell receptor beta chain sequence. The sample is drawn from a study of CD8+ T cells in alopecia areata. Between the trimmed V and J ends, which lost 3 bases and 4 bases, there was a span of 7 bases. Germline-derived CDR1 and CDR2 are SQVTM and ANQGSEA. The CDR3 totals 12 residues. cDNA serving as the sequencing template came from extracted, reverse transcribed RNA. Profiling relied on immunoSEQ multiplex PCR, and the TCRdb table lists in-frame clones only, not all of them. The sample includes roughly 250,000 clones, 65% to 70% of them seen just once. The V and J genes are TRBV29-1 and TRBJ2-1; D unresolved. Sequenced here: CD4+ T cells sorted from blood, sampled at week 0. This TCR was recovered from a human donor with alopecia areata. Written as DNA, the CDR3 is TGCAGCGTTGAGGGGTTTTACAATGAGCAGTTCTTC. As protein: CSVEGFYNEQFF.